These 10 T cell receptor beta chains were sequenced from one sample in a study of T-cell memory formation after mild COVID-19. From the 5' RACE reads, TCRdb called clonotypes with MiXCR, one entry per CDR3 protein. In the table there are under 110,000 distinct CDR3 sequences, about 18% of which are singletons. Sequenced material: PBMCs or a T cell subset sorted from them (not recorded which). The receptors stem from an adult woman who had mild COVID-19 (a few samples of this study predate the infection). Cell type and time point are not known.

The rearrangement uses TRBV2 and TRBJ2-7, with TRBD1 identical over 7 bases. CDR3 length: 15 residues. Germline CDR1 SNHLY, CDR2 FYNNEI. V trimming: 0 bases; J trimming: 5 bases; junction bases outside the gene matches: 7. Written as DNA, the CDR3 is TGTGCCAGCAGTGAAGCGATGACAGGGCCCAACGAGCAGTACTTC. It encodes CASSEAMTGPNEQYF.

The chain couples TRBV9 to TRBJ2-1; TRBD2 matches at 9 bases. CDR1 and CDR2 (germline): SGDLS, YYNGEE. CDR3 length: 16 residues. The V and J ends lost 6 bases and 6 bases, in that order; junction bases with no gene match: 13. The CDR3 loop reads CASNPDGAGGPNEQFF. CDR3 nucleotides: TGTGCCAGCAACCCAGATGGGGCGGGAGGGCCCAATGAGCAGTTCTTC.

This chain uses TRBV29-1 with TRBJ1-1; D is uncertain. Between the trimmed V and J ends, which lost 0 bases and 6 bases, there was a span of 11 bases. Germline assignment: CDR1 SQVTM and CDR2 ANQGSEA. CDR3 length: 13 amino acids. The CDR3 DNA sequence: TGCAGCGTTGAAGATTTAGGAGGGTCTGAAGCTTTCTTT. Its translation: CSVEDLGGSEAFF. Full variable domain (missing parts from reference TRBV29-1 and TRBJ1-1): SAVISQKPSRDICQRGTSLTIQCQVDSQVTMMFWYRQQPGQSLTLIATANQGSEATYESGFVIDKFPISRPNLTFSTLTVSNMSPEDSSIYLCSVEDLGGSEAFFGQGTRLTVV.

This clonotype turned up a few times. The gene calls are TRBV2 and TRBJ2-1; TRBD1 aligns across 9 bases. The CDR3 has 14 residues. V lost 7 bases to trimming and J lost 8 bases; unmatched junction nucleotides: 9. Germline CDR1 SNHLY, CDR2 FYNNEI. In nucleotides, the CDR3 is TGTGCCAGCACGGACAGGGGAAACTGGGATGAGCAGTTCTTC. Amino acids: CASTDRGNWDEQFF.

CDR3 nucleotide sequence: TGTGCCAGCAGCTTGGCCCCGGGACTAGCGATCTCCTACGAGCAGTACTTC. This codes for CASSLAPGLAISYEQYF. This chain links TRBV5-5 with TRBJ2-7, with 10 bases lining up with TRBD2. Per germline, CDR1 SGHKS and CDR2 YYEKEE (reference sequence). V lost 0 bases and J lost 0; bases outside the gene matches: 6. The CDR3 is 17 residues long.

The V and J genes are TRBV2 and TRBJ2-1; 9 nucleotides align to TRBD1. Germline V gene sequence: CDR1 SNHLY, CDR2 FYNNEI. This CDR3 has 18 residues. J lost 10 bases, V lost 4 bases, and 20 bases had no gene match. Here the CDR3 DNA reads TGTGCCAGCAGTGGGGACGGGACAGGGAGTGACCCCGTAAGGGAGCAGTTCTTC. Translating it yields CASSGDGTGSDPVREQFF.

In its sample, this clonotype was seen a few times. The rearrangement joins TRBV12-3 or TRBV12-4 to TRBJ2-2; D is ambiguous. V dropped 7 bases and J dropped 5 bases, with 11 bases sitting between them. This CDR3 contains 13 residues. The CDR3 loop reads CASTLARTGELFF. DNA of the CDR3: TGTGCCAGCACCCTCGCTAGAACCGGGGAGCTGTTTTTT.

The sample holds a few counts of this clonotype. This chain connects TRBV5-1 to TRBJ2-7; D ambiguous. The CDR3 has 14 amino acids. Trimming removed 3 bases from V and 0 bases from J, with 10 bases in between. CDR1 SGHRS and CDR2 YFSETQ come from the germline V gene. The CDR3 DNA follows: TGCGCCAGCAGCTGGGGTGGGGACTCCTACGAGCAGTACTTC. This codes for CASSWGGDSYEQYF.

The table lists this clonotype with a few counts. The V call is TRBV30, the J call TRBJ2-7, with D possibly matching TRBD2 (5 bases). Germline V gene sequence: CDR1 GTSNPN, CDR2 SVGIG (reference sequence). The CDR3 has 14 amino acids. Trimming pared 3 bases from V and 3 bases from J, leaving 15 bases between. The CDR3 loop is CAWSGLLGLYEQYF. As DNA, the CDR3 is TGTGCCTGGAGCGGACTCCTCGGCCTCTACGAGCAGTACTTC. The full variable domain, with the rest looked up from reference TRBV30 and TRBJ2-7, is SQTIHQWPATLVQPVGSPLSLECTVEGTSNPNLYWYRQAAGRGLQLLFYSVGIGQISSEVPQNLSASRPQDRQFILSSKKLLLSDSGFYLCAWSGLLGLYEQYFGPGTRLTVT.

The V call is TRBV10-3, the J call TRBJ1-1; no firm D call. This CDR3 region has 13 residues. V lost 2 bases and J lost 0, with 4 bases in between. The germline CDR1 and CDR2 sequences are ENHRY and SYGVKD. CDR3 amino acids: CAISEGMNTEAFF. The CDR3 DNA reads TGTGCCATCAGTGAGGGGATGAACACTGAAGCTTTCTTT.